The TCR beta chain under discussion was sequenced for a study of blood T cell repertoires in COVID-19. Study in general: COVID-19 samples, acute and convalescent, were from the United States, Italy and Spain. T cells, B-cell-depleted T cells, or PBMCs supplied cDNA or gDNA.

Details on this clone: The identical CDR3 is also encoded by other nucleotide sequences in the sample.

Sequencing used immunoSEQ multiplex PCR; TCRdb keeps in-frame clones, though not all of them. The table records about 290,000 clones, roughly 89% of them present only once. The CDR3 loop spans 13 amino acids. Trimming removed 2 bases from V and 9 bases from J; junction bases left unmatched: 3. The germline gives CDR1 SGHTA, CDR2 FQGTGA. Source material: peripheral blood. The sequence came from a middle-aged woman who had recovered from COVID-19. The chain joins TRBV7-3 to TRBJ2-1; 8 nucleotides line up with TRBD2. The CDR3 bases are TGTGCCAGCAGCTTAGGACTAGCAGGTGAGCAGTTCTTC. This encodes CASSLGLAGEQFF.